This entry features one TCR beta chain sequence. This sample is drawn from a study of blood T cell repertoires in COVID-19. Whole-study context: Sources were T cells, B-cell-depleted T cells, or PBMCs; the material itself was cDNA or gDNA.

CDR1 and CDR2 (germline): SGHNT, YENEEA. The CDR3 has 14 amino acids. V shed 6 bases and J 4 bases; nucleotides not matched to a gene: 8. Original analysis: Amplifying reference gene primers gave estimates of nucleated cell counts. The data were produced by immunoSEQ multiplex PCR, yet TCRdb's version contains in-frame clones alone and is incomplete. That table furnishes V, J and clone size, whereas the DNA furnished D and trimming. The table shows around 100,000 clones, with approximately 88% occurring only once. The V gene is TRBV11-3, the J gene TRBJ2-5, with 7 bases fitting TRBD1. The sequencing input was peripheral blood. The sequence was obtained from a woman in her sixties or seventies with acute or convalescent COVID-19. The DNA of the CDR3 is TGTGCCAGCAGTCGTGCAAGGACAGGAGAGACCCAGTACTTC. It encodes CASSRARTGETQYF.